Below, 30 T cell receptor beta chains from the same sample are listed, as sequenced in a study of T-cell memory formation after mild COVID-19 (TCRdb year 2021). The library was produced with 5' RACE. The instrument was an Illumina NovaSeq 6000. TCRdb cleaned the public reads at Q25 with fastp, built clones with MiXCR and kept in-frame beta chains. One record per CDR3 amino acid sequence lists the most common genes and DNA. This sample holds around 320,000 distinct CDR3 sequences; 25% to 30% were observed only once. The ten largest clones capture roughly 12% of the sample. Specimen: PBMCs or a T cell subset sorted from them (not recorded which). Receptors originate from an adult woman who had mild COVID-19 (a few samples of this study predate the infection). The sample titles of this study are shuffled in the database, so cell type and time point are left out; the donor was told from shared clones.

The chain carries TRBV9 and TRBJ2-1, with 8 bases matching TRBD2. V lost 0 bases to trimming and J lost 4 bases; unmatched junction nucleotides: 3. CDR1 is SGDLS and CDR2 is YYNGEE in the germline V gene. The CDR3 spans 15 residues. The CDR3 nucleotides read TGTGCCAGCAGCGTAGGTAGCGGGGCTTACAATGAGCAGTTCTTC. Translated, it gives CASSVGSGAYNEQFF.

The CDR3 DNA is TGTGCAACGTCGGGACAGGGATCGTACGAGCAGTACTTC. Amino acids: CATSGQGSYEQYF. The rearrangement links TRBV11-2 to TRBJ2-7; 9 nucleotides line up with TRBD1. The CDR3 has 13 residues. Germline V gene sequence: CDR1 SGHAT, CDR2 FQNNGV. Using reference TRBV11-2 and TRBJ2-7 for the parts outside the CDR3, the full variable domain is EAGVAQSPRYKIIEKRQSVAFWCNPISGHATLYWYQQILGQGPKLLIQFQNNGVVDDSQLPKDRFSAERLKGVDSTLKIQPAKLEDSAVYLCATSGQGSYEQYFGPGTRLTVT.

This clonotype was observed a handful of times. V is TRBV5-6 and J is TRBJ2-7; 10 bases agree with TRBD2. The CDR3 loop spans 16 amino acids. With V trimmed by 4 bases and J by 6 bases, 13 bases remained unmatched. CDR1 SGHDT and CDR2 YYEEEE come from the germline V gene. The CDR3 DNA reads as TGTGCCAGCAGCCAACTTGGACTAGCGGTCCAGGGCGAGCAGTACTTC. Translated: CASSQLGLAVQGEQYF.

This clonotype came up a few times. V and J are TRBV12-3 or TRBV12-4 and TRBJ1-1, with D unresolved. CDR3 length equals 11 residues. V lost 2 bases and J 4 bases, leaving 2 bases between the germline ends. The CDR3 DNA reads TGTGCCAGCAGTTTATTCACTGAAGCTTTCTTT. It yields the protein CASSLFTEAFF.

DNA of the CDR3: TGCAGCGTTGGCAAGGGACGGTACTACGAGCAGTACTTC. It specifies CSVGKGRYYEQYF. V usage is TRBV29-1 and J usage is TRBJ2-7; tentatively, D is TRBD1 or TRBD2 (5 bases each). Germline values: CDR1 SQVTM, CDR2 ANQGSEA. The V gene lost 4 bases and the J gene lost 3 bases, with 13 bases spanning the gap. The CDR3 spans 13 residues.

V gene TRBV3-1 combines with J gene TRBJ1-6, with D possibly TRBD1 on 5 matching bases. The CDR3 loop spans 18 amino acids. V gave up 1 base and J gave up 0 bases, with 13 bases separating them. Germline loops: CDR1 LGHDT, CDR2 YNNKEL (reference sequence). CDR3 sequence: CASSQGGWGSSYNSPLHF. DNA for the CDR3: TGTGCCAGCAGCCAAGGAGGTTGGGGGAGCTCCTATAATTCACCCCTCCACTTT.

The chain couples TRBV11-1 to TRBJ2-1; the match to TRBD2 covers 8 bases. The CDR3 has 16 amino acids. Germline CDR1 and CDR2: SGHAT and FQDESV (reference sequence). Trimming at V came to 5 bases and at J to 8 bases, leaving 14 bases not matched to a gene. The CDR3 protein is CASSHRTSPPWDEQFF. CDR3 nucleotides: TGTGCCAGCAGCCATAGGACTAGCCCCCCTTGGGATGAGCAGTTCTTC. Drawing the rest from reference TRBV11-1 and TRBJ2-1, the complete variable domain is EAEVAQSPRYKITEKSQAVAFWCDPISGHATLYWYRQILGQGPELLVQFQDESVVDDSQLPKDRFSAERLKGVDSTLKIQPAELGDSAMYLCASSHRTSPPWDEQFFGPGTRLTVL.

This clonotype was recorded a few times. This chain uses TRBV7-6 with TRBJ2-1; 7 bases agree with TRBD2. This CDR3 has 16 residues. V lost 5 bases to trimming and J lost 3 bases; unmatched junction nucleotides: 10. Germline CDR1 is SGHVS and CDR2 is FNYEAQ. The CDR3 region is CASSLAGSGNYNEQFF. CDR3 DNA sequence: TGTGCCAGCAGCCTCGCCGGCAGCGGGAACTACAATGAGCAGTTCTTC.

The rearrangement links TRBV6-2 or TRBV6-3 to TRBJ2-7; TRBD1 aligns across 9 bases. Per the germline V gene, CDR1 is MNHEY and CDR2 is SVGEGT. The CDR3 contains 15 residues. V trimming: 6 bases; J trimming: 3 bases; junction bases outside the gene matches: 9. The CDR3, as DNA: TGTGCCAGCAGGCCCGGGACAGGGTCTTACTACGAGCAGTACTTC. This gives the protein CASRPGTGSYYEQYF.

This clonotype showed up just a few times. The chain recombines TRBV24-1 with TRBJ1-4, with D perhaps matching TRBD1 (5 bases). Germline CDR1 is KGHDR and CDR2 is SFDVKD. The V end lost 3 bases, the J end lost 5 bases, and 12 bases lay between the germline ends. The CDR3 sequence is 15 residues long. For the CDR3, the DNA is TGTGCCACCAGTGATGCAACTCAGGGAAATGAAAAACTGTTTTTT. Translation gives CATSDATQGNEKLFF.

This clonotype was observed a handful of times. The genes are TRBV7-9 and TRBJ1-5; no firm D call. Germline loops: CDR1 SEHNR, CDR2 FQNEAQ (reference sequence). The V end lost 2 bases, the J end lost 9 bases, and 8 bases lay between the germline ends. The CDR3 loop spans 12 amino acids. CDR3 region: CASSLNEGPQHF. The DNA of the CDR3 is TGTGCCAGCAGCTTAAACGAGGGGCCCCAGCATTTT.

This clonotype was observed many times. V usage is TRBV5-1 and J usage is TRBJ2-1; D unclear. From germline, CDR1 is SGHRS and CDR2 YFSETQ. This CDR3 region has 13 residues. Trimming shortened V by 0 bases and J by 7 bases, and 8 bases separated the two germline ends. Here the CDR3 DNA reads TGCGCCAGCAGCTTGGCCGGGCATAATGAGCAGTTCTTC. This translates into CASSLAGHNEQFF.

By its share, this clonotype is medium-sized (0.01 to 0.1%). V is TRBV20-1 and J is TRBJ2-1; 8 nucleotides agree with TRBD2. Unmatched junction bases numbered 6, after V lost 2 bases and J lost 9 bases. The CDR3 extends over 13 amino acids. Germline V gives CDR1 DFQATT, CDR2 SNEGSKA (reference sequence). Here the CDR3 reads CSARSGGDVEQFF. In DNA, the CDR3 is TGCAGTGCTAGATCGGGAGGGGACGTTGAGCAGTTCTTC.

To note about this clonotype: A junction boundary mismatches the germline segment, possibly from a read error. The V call is TRBV7-7, the J call TRBJ2-1; TRBD2 matches 8 bases. The V gene's germline CDR1 is SSHAT and CDR2 FNYEAQ (reference sequence). The CDR3 covers 15 residues. The CDR3 spells CASSLYGTSGNEKFF. Here the CDR3 DNA reads TGTGCTAGCAGCTTATACGGGACTAGTGGCAATGAGAAGTTCTTC. Looking up the rest from reference TRBV7-7 and TRBJ2-1 gives the full variable domain: GAGVSQSPRYKVTKRGQDVTLRCDPISSHATLYWYQQALGQGPEFLTYFNYEAQPDKSGLPSDRFSAERPEGSISTLTIQRTEQRDSAMYRCASSLYGTSGNEKFFGPGTRLTVL.

The V and J genes are TRBV4-2 and TRBJ2-5; D is unresolved. Germline V gives CDR1 LGHNA, CDR2 YNFKEQ. The V gene lost 4 bases and the J gene lost 3 bases, with 9 bases spanning the gap. This CDR3 contains 13 residues. CDR3 region: CASSPQDEETQYF. CDR3 in DNA: TGTGCCAGCAGCCCTCAGGACGAAGAGACCCAGTACTTC.

CDR3: CAISLGQGEAFF. CDR3 in DNA: TGTGCCATCAGTCTCGGACAGGGGGAGGCTTTCTTT. The chain employs TRBV10-3 and TRBJ1-1; TRBD1 matches 10 bases. Germline V gene data show CDR1 as ENHRY and CDR2 as SYGVKD. V gave up 5 bases and J gave up 11 bases; unmatched junction bases: 5. This CDR3 comprises 12 residues.

As regards this clonotype: One end of the junction is discordant with germline, which a read error may explain. The chain joins TRBV5-1 to TRBJ2-5, with D unresolved. The V gene's germline CDR1 is SGHRS and CDR2 YFSETQ. The CDR3 is made up of 12 amino acids. The CDR3 spells CSSSLGGETQYF. CDR3 DNA: TGCTCCAGCAGCTTGGGTGGCGAGACCCAGTACTTC.

This chain uses TRBV2 with TRBJ2-3; 13 bases match TRBD2. The germline V gene has CDR1 SNHLY and CDR2 FYNNEI. V trimming: 6 bases; J trimming: 7 bases; junction bases outside the gene matches: 4. The CDR3 length is 14 residues. The CDR3 DNA reads TGTGCCAGCAGCGGACTAGCGGGAGCTCATACGCAGTATTTT. Translated, it gives CASSGLAGAHTQYF.

V and J are TRBV4-1 and TRBJ2-7; D might be TRBD2 (6 bases). The germline CDR1 and CDR2 sequences are MGHRA and YSYEKL. Trimming stripped 3 bases from V and 0 bases from J, with 9 bases between. CDR3 length equals 14 residues. CDR3 in DNA: TGCGCCAGCAGCCACCCCGGGGGCTCCTACGAGCAGTACTTC. Translated: CASSHPGGSYEQYF.

In this sample, this clonotype turned up a few times. The chain has TRBV4-1 and TRBJ2-7, with TRBD1 matching 8 bases. Germline V gene data show CDR1 as MGHRA and CDR2 as YSYEKL. V lost 5 bases and J lost 1; bases outside the gene matches: 7. This CDR3 region has 15 residues. The CDR3 here is CASSGRQGASYEQYF. The CDR3 nucleotides are TGCGCCAGCAGCGGCCGGCAGGGGGCTTCCTACGAGCAGTACTTC.

This clonotype was seen a few times. The chain has TRBV14 and TRBJ1-6; 8 bases agree with TRBD1. From germline, CDR1 is SGHDN and CDR2 FVKESK. The CDR3 consists of 16 residues. After removal of 3 bases from V and 9 bases from J, the junction contained 10 bases not matched to a gene. Here the CDR3 DNA reads TGTGCCAGCAGCCAGTTACAGACAGGGGACGGTTCACCCCTCCACTTT. Protein sequence: CASSQLQTGDGSPLHF.

This clonotype was counted only a few times. V usage is TRBV12-5 and J usage is TRBJ2-6, with unresolved D. V was pared by 6 bases and J by 4 bases, with 7 bases between. This CDR3 has 13 residues. CDR1 and CDR2 (germline): LGHNT, FRNRAP. The chain's CDR3 is CASGLGGANVLTF. The CDR3 region has the DNA TGTGCTAGTGGCCTAGGGGGGGCCAACGTCCTGACTTTC.

The table lists this clonotype with many counts. The gene calls are TRBV5-1 and TRBJ1-6, with D perhaps TRBD1 (5 bases). Germline CDR1 is SGHRS and CDR2 is YFSETQ. The CDR3 has 14 amino acids. Trimming took off 3 bases at V and 5 bases at J, with 9 bases between the two ends. CDR3 sequence reads: CASSSGRDNSPLHF. The CDR3 nucleotides are TGCGCCAGCAGCTCGGGACGAGATAATTCACCCCTCCACTTT. The variable domain in full, with the rest retrieved from reference TRBV5-1 and TRBJ1-6, is KAGVTQTPRYLIKTRGQQVTLSCSPISGHRSVSWYQQTPGQGLQFLFEYFSETQRNKGNFPGRFSGRQFSNSRSEMNVSTLELGDSALYLCASSSGRDNSPLHFGNGTRLTVT.

This clonotype appeared many times. This chain links TRBV28 with TRBJ1-1; D perhaps matches TRBD1 (5 bases). V gave up 3 bases and J gave up 7 bases, with 9 bases separating them. Looked up from germline, CDR1 is MDHEN and CDR2 is SYDVKM. The CDR3 length is 12 residues. CDR3 DNA sequence: TGTGCCAGCAGTTTCCCCAGGGATGAAGCTTTCTTT. This codes for CASSFPRDEAFF.

This chain joins TRBV5-1 and TRBJ1-1; D may be TRBD1 (6 bases). The V gene lost 0 bases and the J gene lost 4 bases, with 13 bases spanning the gap. CDR3 length equals 15 residues. Per germline, CDR1 SGHRS and CDR2 YFSETQ. This CDR3 is CASSLEGEGVTEAFF. The CDR3 coding sequence is TGCGCCAGCAGCTTGGAAGGGGAGGGGGTCACTGAAGCTTTCTTT.

This sequence joins TRBV7-9 and TRBJ1-3; no clear D gene. Deletions cut 0 bases from V and 1 base from J, with 1 base between. In germline, CDR1 is SEHNR, CDR2 FQNEAQ (reference sequence). The CDR3 contains 13 residues. CDR3 sequence: CASSLASGNTIYF. CDR3 DNA sequence: TGTGCCAGCAGCTTAGCTTCTGGAAACACCATATATTTT.

Comment on this clonotype: The junction differs from germline at one of its ends, possibly a read error. The chain links TRBV7-7 to TRBJ2-3, with TRBD2 matching 8 bases. CDR3 length: 15 amino acids. Germline CDR1 and CDR2: SSHAT and FNYEAQ (reference sequence). Here the CDR3 reads CASSSGLALTDTQYF. The CDR3 DNA is TGTGCTAGCAGCTCAGGACTAGCACTCACAGATACGCAGTATTTT.

The V and J genes are TRBV6-5 and TRBJ2-3; the D is unclear. Trimming stripped 6 bases from V and 4 bases from J, with 5 bases between. CDR3 length: 11 residues. The germline CDR1 and CDR2 sequences are MNHEY and SVGAGI. CDR3 region: CASSDSDTQYF. In DNA, the CDR3 is TGTGCCAGCAGCGACTCAGATACGCAGTATTTT.

This clonotype was recorded a few times. V usage is TRBV7-2 and J usage is TRBJ2-7; 8 nucleotides line up with TRBD1. CDR3 size: 14 residues. Germline values: CDR1 SGHTA, CDR2 FQGNSA. V lost 1 base, J lost 6 bases, and 5 bases stayed unmatched. This CDR3 reads CASSLDRQGSEQYF. Written as DNA, the CDR3 is TGTGCCAGCAGCTTAGACAGACAGGGGTCCGAGCAGTACTTC. Full variable domain (rest looked up from reference TRBV7-2 and TRBJ2-7): GAGVSQSPSNKVTEKGKDVELRCDPISGHTALYWYRQSLGQGLEFLIYFQGNSAPDKSGLPSDRFSAERTGGSVSTLTIQRTQQEDSAVYLCASSLDRQGSEQYFGPGTRLTVT.

The rearrangement joins TRBV24-1 to TRBJ2-1; a weak D match, TRBD1 (6 bases). V was trimmed by 3 bases and J by 9 bases, leaving 11 bases between them. This CDR3 contains 13 residues. Germline V gene lookup returns CDR1 KGHDR and CDR2 SFDVKD. CDR3 nucleotide sequence: TGTGCCACCAGTGATCCCGACAGGATTGAGCAGTTCTTC. This sequence encodes CATSDPDRIEQFF.